What follows are 26 T cell receptor beta chains derived from one specimen sequenced in a study of blood T cells in healthy people across ages. Next came a second PCR, run for about 6 to 12 cycles, which used a sample-barcoded 5' primer along with a J-beta primer mix. A single record per CDR3 protein comes from TCRdb applying MiXCR to the 5' RACE reads. The table includes over 950,000 distinct CDR3 sequences, around two fifths detected once. Material for sequencing was blood. These TCRs come from a man between 18 and 29 years old in good health.

In this sample, this clonotype turned up a few times. The rearrangement uses TRBV9 and TRBJ2-7; the match to TRBD1 covers 9 bases. The end of the DNA is better explained by TRBJ2-5, so the J call may be wrong. The CDR3 runs 14 residues. Germline CDR1 reads SGDLS; CDR2 reads YYNGEE. The CDR3 region is CASSPDRGKETQYF. The CDR3 region has the DNA TGTGCCAGCAGCCCGGACAGGGGCAAAGAGACCCAGTACTTC.

This sequence joins TRBV12-3 or TRBV12-4 and TRBJ2-2; no firm D call. V lost 6 bases and J 2 bases, leaving 16 bases between the germline ends. This CDR3 comprises 16 residues. The CDR3 region has the DNA TGTGCCAGCAGCCCGGGCCCAACCATAAACACCGGGGAGCTGTTTTTT. Its translation is CASSPGPTINTGELFF.

This sequence joins TRBV2 and TRBJ1-1; possibly TRBD1 for D (6 bases). Germline V gene data show CDR1 as SNHLY and CDR2 as FYNNEI. V lost 6 bases and J 1 base, leaving 12 bases between the germline ends. This CDR3 has 14 residues. The CDR3 DNA reads as TGTGCCAGCAGGGTCAGGGGACAGAACACTGAAGCTTTCTTT. Its protein product is CASRVRGQNTEAFF. Combining the CDR3 with reference TRBV2 and TRBJ1-1 gives the whole variable domain EPEVTQTPSHQVTQMGQEVILRCVPISNHLYFYWYRQILGQKVEFLVSFYNNEISEKSEIFDDQFSVERPDGSNFTLKIRSTKLEDSAMYFCASRVRGQNTEAFFGQGTRLTVV.

This clonotype has only a few counts. V and J are TRBV7-2 and TRBJ2-3; D might be TRBD2 (5 bases). The CDR3 contains 14 residues. V lost 0 bases and J 3 bases, leaving 7 bases between the germline ends. Germline CDR1 SGHTA, CDR2 FQGNSA. Here the CDR3 reads CASSLARETDTQYF. The CDR3 DNA sequence: TGTGCCAGCAGCTTAGCCCGGGAAACAGATACGCAGTATTTT.

This clonotype was picked up a small number of times. This sequence joins TRBV20-1 and TRBJ2-1; 8 bases align to TRBD2. Germline V gene lookup returns CDR1 DFQATT and CDR2 SNEGSKA (reference sequence). The V gene end was trimmed by 4 bases and the J gene end by 12 bases; junction bases not matched to a gene: 2. The CDR3 is 10 residues long. Here the CDR3 DNA reads TGCAGTGCTATTAGCGGGGCGCAGTTCTTC. It codes for CSAISGAQFF.

This rearrangement joins TRBV20-1 to TRBJ1-4; TRBD1 agrees at 8 bases. The length of the CDR3 is 15 residues. The germline V gene encodes CDR1 DFQATT and CDR2 SNEGSKA (reference sequence). V lost 6 bases and J lost 2; bases outside the gene matches: 8. The CDR3 DNA reads as TGCAGTGCGCCAACAGGGGGACTGACTAATGAAAAACTGTTTTTT. Protein product: CSAPTGGLTNEKLFF.

The chain employs TRBV28 and TRBJ2-5; the match to TRBD1 covers 9 bases. The CDR3 has 15 amino acids. V lost 4 bases to trimming and J lost 11 bases; unmatched junction nucleotides: 14. CDR1 is MDHEN and CDR2 is SYDVKM in the germline V gene. DNA for the CDR3: TGTGCCAGCAGTTCGGGACAGGGCCGTCTTGACGCGCAGTACTTC. Its protein is CASSSGQGRLDAQYF.

This chain uses TRBV6-2 or TRBV6-3 with TRBJ1-2, with D perhaps matching TRBD1 (5 bases). The V gene lost 7 bases and the J gene lost 8 bases, with 17 bases spanning the gap. CDR3 length: 13 residues. CDR1 and CDR2 from the germline V gene are MNHEY and SVGEGT. The CDR3 loop reads CASTVDRGRGYTF. The CDR3 bases are TGTGCCAGCACCGTAGACAGAGGAAGAGGCTACACCTTC.

The CDR3 reads CASSRPGRGYYGYTF. The CDR3 DNA is TGTGCCAGCAGCCGACCCGGCAGGGGATACTATGGCTACACCTTC. The chain links TRBV14 to TRBJ1-2; D perhaps matches TRBD1 (6 bases). The CDR3 consists of 15 residues. The V and J ends lost 4 bases and 3 bases respectively, with 15 bases between them. Germline CDR1 and CDR2: SGHDN and FVKESK. The full variable domain, with the rest looked up from reference TRBV14 and TRBJ1-2, is EAGVTQFPSHSVIEKGQTVTLRCDPISGHDNLYWYRRVMGKEIKFLLHFVKESKQDESGMPNNRFLAERTGGTYSTLKVQPAELEDSGVYFCASSRPGRGYYGYTFGSGTRLTVV.

This chain uses TRBV6-6 with TRBJ1-5, with D hard to call. The V end lost 6 bases, the J end lost 0 bases, and 15 bases lay between the germline ends. This CDR3 comprises 16 residues. Germline V gene data show CDR1 as MNHNY and CDR2 as SVGAGI (reference sequence). The CDR3 DNA is TGTGCCAGCAGCCCCCGTGGCAGCTATAGCAATCAGCCCCAGCATTTT. As protein: CASSPRGSYSNQPQHF.

The chain has TRBV4-1 and TRBJ2-7, with TRBD2 matching over 7 bases. V lost 0 bases and J lost 2; bases outside the gene matches: 7. The CDR3 has 16 residues. Germline-derived CDR1 and CDR2 are MGHRA and YSYEKL. The CDR3: CASSQEKREGTYEQYF. For the CDR3, the DNA is TGCGCCAGCAGCCAAGAGAAGAGGGAGGGGACCTACGAGCAGTACTTC.

The rearrangement joins TRBV6-5 to TRBJ2-2; 9 bases align to TRBD1. The germline V gene encodes CDR1 MNHEY and CDR2 SVGAGI. The V segment lost 7 bases and the J segment 6 bases; nucleotides outside the gene matches: 6. This CDR3 contains 14 residues. Here the CDR3 DNA reads TGTGCCAGCATTCAGGACAGGGGAGCCGGGGAGCTGTTTTTT. Its protein product is CASIQDRGAGELFF.

A single count supports this clonotype. The rearrangement links TRBV5-1 to TRBJ1-1, with TRBD1 as a possible D gene (5 bases). The V end lost 4 bases, the J end lost 0 bases, and 10 bases lay between the germline ends. Germline V lookup: CDR1 SGHRS, CDR2 YFSETQ. The CDR3 is 14 amino acids. CDR3 amino acids: CASSVTAMNTEAFF. CDR3 in DNA: TGCGCCAGCAGCGTGACAGCCATGAACACTGAAGCTTTCTTT.

This clonotype was seen just once. Relative to the germline gene, one junction end is altered; a read error may explain this. This chain connects TRBV7-2 to TRBJ1-2; 7 bases map to TRBD1. The CDR3 spans 14 residues. Germline loops: CDR1 SGHTA, CDR2 FQGNSA. The CDR3 protein is CVSSPRQGASGYTF. The CDR3 bases are TGTGTCAGCAGCCCCCGACAGGGTGCTAGTGGCTACACCTTC.

This clonotype has only one observation. This chain joins TRBV7-2 and TRBJ2-3, with 14 bases matching TRBD2. The CDR3 has 16 residues. The J segment lost 8 bases and the V segment lost 7 bases, leaving 11 bases of the junction unmatched. The V gene's germline CDR1 is SGHTA and CDR2 FQGNSA. CDR3 amino acids: CASNFPTSGGAGTQYF. CDR3 bases: TGTGCCAGCAACTTCCCGACTAGCGGGGGGGCCGGTACGCAGTATTTT.

This rearrangement joins TRBV7-9 to TRBJ2-1; no definite D call. V lost 1 base, J lost 5 bases, and 15 bases lay in between. The CDR3 has 16 residues. Germline V gene data show CDR1 as SEHNR and CDR2 as FQNEAQ (reference sequence). CDR3 sequence reads: CASSLDGIPRNNEQFF. CDR3 DNA sequence: TGTGCCAGCAGCTTAGATGGGATCCCTAGAAACAATGAGCAGTTCTTC.

Note on this clonotype: One end of the junction varies from germline; a read error may be responsible. CDR3 region: CSALGRDGQDTLYF. The CDR3 coding sequence is TGCAGTGCTCTAGGTCGAGATGGTCAAGATACGCTGTATTTT. J is TRBJ2-3 and V is TRBV20-1, with D hard to call. The CDR3 spans 14 residues. The V gene's germline CDR1 is DFQATT and CDR2 SNEGSKA (reference sequence).

The chain recombines TRBV27 with TRBJ1-5, with D possibly TRBD1 on 5 matching bases. CDR1 is MNHEY and CDR2 is SMNVEV in the germline V gene (reference sequence). Between the trimmed V and J ends, which lost 2 bases and 0 bases, there was a span of 11 bases. This CDR3 contains 16 residues. In DNA, the CDR3 is TGTGCCAGCAGTTTAAGGGGTCCATATAGCAATCAGCCCCAGCATTTT. Translation: CASSLRGPYSNQPQHF.

This clonotype was seen a handful of times. This chain links TRBV12-3 or TRBV12-4 with TRBJ1-1; 7 nucleotides agree with TRBD1. V trimming: 9 bases; J trimming: 4 bases; junction bases outside the gene matches: 5. There are 12 residues in the CDR3. The CDR3 DNA sequence: TGTGCCAGTGAACAGGGGATCACTGAAGCTTTCTTT. Protein: CASEQGITEAFF.

This chain joins TRBV10-2 and TRBJ2-2; no clear D gene. This CDR3 has 14 residues. Between the trimmed V and J ends, which lost 2 bases and 0 bases, there was a span of 4 bases. CDR1 is WSHSY and CDR2 is SAAADI in the germline V gene. The CDR3 region is CASSEGANTGELFF. For the CDR3, the DNA is TGCGCCAGCAGTGAGGGCGCGAACACCGGGGAGCTGTTTTTT.

There are a few counts of this clonotype. The chain combines TRBV3-1 with TRBJ1-1, with a tentative D call TRBD1 (5 bases). V was cut by 2 bases and J by 2 bases, with 12 bases left in between. Germline V CDR1 and CDR2: LGHDT, YNNKEL (reference sequence). This CDR3 has 15 amino acids. The CDR3 coding sequence is TGTGCCAGCAGCCAACAGGGAAACCTCAACACTGAAGCTTTCTTT. This codes for CASSQQGNLNTEAFF.

The chain employs TRBV4-3 and TRBJ2-3; TRBD1 matches at 8 bases. V lost 3 bases to trimming and J lost 4 bases; unmatched junction nucleotides: 3. This CDR3 contains 14 residues. Germline-derived CDR1 and CDR2 are LGHNA and YSLEER. The CDR3: CASSHRTGPDTQYF. The DNA for the CDR3 is TGCGCCAGCAGCCACAGGACAGGGCCAGATACGCAGTATTTT.

As to this clonotype: One end of the junction does not line up with germline, which may come from a read error. The chain couples TRBV9 to TRBJ1-4; D gene ambiguous. Per germline, CDR1 SGDLS and CDR2 YYNGEE. The CDR3 covers 15 residues. This chain's CDR3 is CTSSVGVGFDEKLFF. The CDR3 bases are TGTACCAGCAGCGTAGGCGTGGGGTTTGACGAAAAACTGTTTTTT.

The chain couples TRBV5-5 to TRBJ2-2; 11 bases line up with TRBD2. V was clipped by 6 bases and J by 3 bases; unmatched bases: 1. Germline values: CDR1 SGHKS, CDR2 YYEKEE (reference sequence). This CDR3 comprises 14 residues. The CDR3 DNA reads TGTGCCAGCAAGGGACTAGCGGACACCGGGGAGCTGTTTTTT. This gives the protein CASKGLADTGELFF. The entire variable domain, with the rest obtained from reference TRBV5-5 and TRBJ2-2, is as follows: DAGVTQSPTHLIKTRGQQVTLRCSPISGHKSVSWYQQVLGQGPQFIFQYYEKEERGRGNFPDRFSARQFPNYSSELNVNALLLGDSALYLCASKGLADTGELFFGEGSRLTVL.

V gene TRBV7-3 combines with J gene TRBJ2-1; D ambiguous. Germline-derived CDR1 and CDR2 are SGHTA and FQGTGA. V was cut by 0 bases and J by 6 bases, with 18 bases left in between. The CDR3 loop spans 17 amino acids. The CDR3 protein is CASSLTVRRGPGNEQFF. The CDR3 DNA follows: TGTGCCAGCAGCTTAACAGTCCGACGAGGACCTGGCAATGAGCAGTTCTTC.

The chain is built from TRBV6-6 and TRBJ2-7; 9 bases are shared with TRBD2. CDR3 length equals 16 residues. CDR1 is MNHNY, CDR2 SVGAGI, per germline (reference sequence). Trimming took 0 bases from V and 7 from J; bases not matched to a gene: 10. As DNA, the CDR3 is TGTGCCAGCAGTTACTCTGCTAGCGGGGATATGGATGAGCAGTACTTC. Amino acids: CASSYSASGDMDEQYF.